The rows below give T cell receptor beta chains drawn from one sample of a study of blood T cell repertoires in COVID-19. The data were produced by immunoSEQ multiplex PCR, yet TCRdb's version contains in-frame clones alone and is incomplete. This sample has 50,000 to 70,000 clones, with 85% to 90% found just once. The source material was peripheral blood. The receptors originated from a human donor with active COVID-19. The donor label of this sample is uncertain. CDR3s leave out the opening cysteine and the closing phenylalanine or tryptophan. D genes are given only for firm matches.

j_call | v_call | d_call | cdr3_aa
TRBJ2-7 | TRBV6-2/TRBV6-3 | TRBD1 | ASSYPQGAEQY
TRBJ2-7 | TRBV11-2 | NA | ASSATLYEQY
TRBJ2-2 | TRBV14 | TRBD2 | ASSLLAGGTGELF
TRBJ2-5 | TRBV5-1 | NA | ASSLSASEETQY
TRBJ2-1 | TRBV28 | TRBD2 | ASSGNRDGRYNEQF
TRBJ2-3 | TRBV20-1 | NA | SASGAGSTDTQY
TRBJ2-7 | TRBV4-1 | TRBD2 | ASSQRGLAGEGYEQY
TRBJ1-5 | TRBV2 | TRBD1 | ASSGTGGNQPQH
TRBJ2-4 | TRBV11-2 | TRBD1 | ASSPTGGRNIQY
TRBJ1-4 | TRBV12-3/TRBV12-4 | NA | ASRRGTNEKLF
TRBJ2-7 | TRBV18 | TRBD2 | ASLAGGSSYEQY
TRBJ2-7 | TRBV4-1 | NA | ASSQITGLQADEQY
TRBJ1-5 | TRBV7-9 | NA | ASSLTENSQPQH
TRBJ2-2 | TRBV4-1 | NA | ASSQGQGNTGELF
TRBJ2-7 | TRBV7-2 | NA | ASSEIVHGVYEQY
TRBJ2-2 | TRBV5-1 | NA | ASSLAGLRANTGELF
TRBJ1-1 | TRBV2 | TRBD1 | ASSGDRTLNTEAF